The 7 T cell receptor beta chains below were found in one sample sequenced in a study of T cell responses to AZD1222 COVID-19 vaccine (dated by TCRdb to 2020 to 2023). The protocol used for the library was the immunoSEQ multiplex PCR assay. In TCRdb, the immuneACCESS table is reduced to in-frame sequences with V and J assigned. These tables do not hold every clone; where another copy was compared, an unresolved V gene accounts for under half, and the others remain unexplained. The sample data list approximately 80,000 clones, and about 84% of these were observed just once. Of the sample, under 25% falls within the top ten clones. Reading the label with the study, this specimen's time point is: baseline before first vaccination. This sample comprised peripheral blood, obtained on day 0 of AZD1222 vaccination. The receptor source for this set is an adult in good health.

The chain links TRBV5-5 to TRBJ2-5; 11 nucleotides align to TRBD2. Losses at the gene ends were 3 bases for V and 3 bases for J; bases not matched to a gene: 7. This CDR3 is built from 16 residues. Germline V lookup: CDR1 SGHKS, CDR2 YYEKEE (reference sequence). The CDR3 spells CASSSWTLAGEETQYF. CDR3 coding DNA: TGTGCCAGCAGCTCGTGGACACTAGCGGGGGAAGAGACCCAGTACTTC.

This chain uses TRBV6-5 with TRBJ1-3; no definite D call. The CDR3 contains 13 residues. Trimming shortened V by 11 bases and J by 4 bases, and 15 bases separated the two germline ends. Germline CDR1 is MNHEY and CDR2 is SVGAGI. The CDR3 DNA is TGTGCCTCCAGTTACTCGGAGGGAAACACCATATATTTT. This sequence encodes CASSYSEGNTIYF.

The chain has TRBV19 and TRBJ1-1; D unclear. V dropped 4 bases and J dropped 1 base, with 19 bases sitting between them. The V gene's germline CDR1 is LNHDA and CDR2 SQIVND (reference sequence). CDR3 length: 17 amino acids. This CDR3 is CASSSPYLYGKNTEAFF. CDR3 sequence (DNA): TGTGCCAGTAGTAGCCCGTATCTGTACGGGAAGAACACTGAAGCTTTCTTT.

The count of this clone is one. CDR3 sequence: CASSLEPGDTEAFF. The CDR3 DNA sequence: TGCGCCAGCAGCTTGGAACCAGGGGACACTGAAGCTTTCTTT. The chain carries TRBV5-1 and TRBJ1-1; TRBD1 is a possible D gene (6 bases). V lost 0 bases and J 3 bases, leaving 9 bases between the germline ends. Germline CDR1 reads SGHRS; CDR2 reads YFSETQ. The CDR3 length is 14 residues. The full variable domain, with the rest looked up from reference TRBV5-1 and TRBJ1-1, is KAGVTQTPRYLIKTRGQQVTLSCSPISGHRSVSWYQQTPGQGLQFLFEYFSETQRNKGNFPGRFSGRQFSNSRSEMNVSTLELGDSALYLCASSLEPGDTEAFFGQGTRLTVV.

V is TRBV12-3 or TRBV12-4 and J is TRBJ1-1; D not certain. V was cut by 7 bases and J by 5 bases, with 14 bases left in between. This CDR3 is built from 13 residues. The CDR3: CASIGRRATEAFF. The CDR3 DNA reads TGTGCCAGCATAGGCAGGAGGGCTACTGAAGCTTTCTTT.

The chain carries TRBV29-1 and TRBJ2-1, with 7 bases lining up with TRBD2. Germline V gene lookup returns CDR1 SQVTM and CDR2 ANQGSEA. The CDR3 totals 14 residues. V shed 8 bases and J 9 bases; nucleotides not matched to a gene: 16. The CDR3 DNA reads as TGCAGCCTTGGGTCCGCGGGAGTAGGATTTGAGCAGTTCTTC. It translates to CSLGSAGVGFEQFF.

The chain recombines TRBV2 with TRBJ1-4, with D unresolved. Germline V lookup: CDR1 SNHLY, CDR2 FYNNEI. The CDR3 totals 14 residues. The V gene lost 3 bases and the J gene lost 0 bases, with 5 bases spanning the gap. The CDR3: CASSEWSTNEKLFF. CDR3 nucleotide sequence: TGTGCCAGCAGTGAGTGGTCAACTAATGAAAAACTGTTTTTT.